The source of this TCR beta chain is a study of T cell responses to AZD1222 COVID-19 vaccine. CDR3 size: 14 residues. Germline CDR1 SGHNT, CDR2 YENEEA. V lost 3 bases and J 9 bases, leaving 15 bases between the germline ends. Method: immunoSEQ multiplex PCR; TCRdb's copy keeps in-frame clones and lacks some. The sample carries tens of thousands of clones, 80% to 95% recorded once. Material: peripheral blood, obtained 28 days after the second AZD1222 dose. This TCR was recovered from an adult who received the AZD1222 COVID-19 vaccine. The V gene is TRBV11-3, the J gene TRBJ2-1; no definite D call. CDR3 sequence reads: CASSLGFSSVEQFF. CDR3 nucleotides: TGTGCCAGCAGCTTGGGGTTTAGCTCTGTTGAGCAGTTCTTC.